These T cell receptor beta chains were read from a single sample in a study of regulatory T cells in long-lasting Graves disease. TCRdb reanalysed the multiplex PCR reads using MiXCR and keeps one entry per CDR3 protein. The sample includes approximately 230,000 distinct CDR3 sequences, 18% of them seen just once. The starting material was peripheral blood mononuclear cells (PBMCs), obtained at new diagnosis, from a patient treated with antithyroid drugs. These receptors were taken from a female donor with Graves disease. Each CDR3 is given without its conserved first and last residue. Fields, in order: D gene, CDR3 length, V gene, clone size, CDR3 protein. D genes are given only for firm matches. Size is stated as once, few, many, or a class for an expanded clone.

>-|11|TRBV6-2/TRBV6-3|many
ASSGSENTEAF
>TRBD2|13|TRBV20-1|many
SLWTSGRVQETQY
>-|13|TRBV28|few
ASQPVGALYNEQF
>-|10|TRBV6-2/TRBV6-3|many
ASSLVRDTQY
>-|13|TRBV5-4|many
ASSLGGPGEETQY
>-|11|TRBV2|many
ASNPIRGEKLF
>TRBD1|13|TRBV6-5|many
ASSDSTDRAQPQH
>TRBD1|12|TRBV10-1|many
ASSRDRYTGELF
>-|13|TRBV6-2/TRBV6-3|many
ASSEPGRYQETQY
>TRBD1|13|TRBV18|many
ASSSGTANGDEQY